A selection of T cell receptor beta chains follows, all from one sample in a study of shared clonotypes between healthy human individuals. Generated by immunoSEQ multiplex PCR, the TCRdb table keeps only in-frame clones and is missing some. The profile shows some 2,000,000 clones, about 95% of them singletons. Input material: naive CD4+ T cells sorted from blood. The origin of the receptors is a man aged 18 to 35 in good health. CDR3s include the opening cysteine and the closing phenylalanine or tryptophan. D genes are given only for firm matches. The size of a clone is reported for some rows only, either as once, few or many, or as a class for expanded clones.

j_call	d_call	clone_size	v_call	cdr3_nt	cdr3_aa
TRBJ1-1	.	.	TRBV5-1	TGCGCCAGCAGACCAGGGTTGAACACTGAAGCTTTCTTT	CASRPGLNTEAFF
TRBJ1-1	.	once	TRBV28	TGTGCCAGCAGTCCATACCCCGGTCGGGATAGCGACACTGAAGCTTTCTTT	CASSPYPGRDSDTEAFF
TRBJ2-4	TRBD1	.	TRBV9	TGTGCCAGCAGCCCTCAGGGACAGGGAAGAGACATTCAGTACTTC	CASSPQGQGRDIQYF
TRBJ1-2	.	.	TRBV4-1	TGCGCCAGCAGACCAGTCGGACAGTTGATCTATGGCTACACCTTC	CASRPVGQLIYGYTF
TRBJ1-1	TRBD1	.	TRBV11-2	TGTGCCAGCAGCGCCACAGGGGGTCCTCCCACTGAAGCTTTCTTT	CASSATGGPPTEAFF
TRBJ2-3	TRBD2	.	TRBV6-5	TGTGCCAGCAGCCCTGGACTAGTGTTTTATACGCAGTATTTT	CASSPGLVFYTQYF
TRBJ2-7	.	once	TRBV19	TGTGCCAGTAGTATCCCCCCCTACGAGCAGTACTTC	CASSIPPYEQYF
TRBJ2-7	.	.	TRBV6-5	TGTGCCAGCAGCCGTCTGGGGGGTCACGAGCAGTACTTC	CASSRLGGHEQYF
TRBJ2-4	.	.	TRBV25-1	TGTGCCAGCAGTGAATTCGGGGTAGACATTCAGTACTTC	CASSEFGVDIQYF
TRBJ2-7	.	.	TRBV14	TGTGCCAGCAGCCCGCGGAGTGACAAGTCCTACGAGCAGTACTTC	CASSPRSDKSYEQYF
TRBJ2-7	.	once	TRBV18	TGTGCCAGCTCATCCGGGACCCTAATCTACGAGCAGTACTTC	CASSSGTLIYEQYF
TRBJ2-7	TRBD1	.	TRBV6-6	TGTGCCAGCAGGTCACCGGGACAGACCTACGAGCAGTACTTC	CASRSPGQTYEQYF
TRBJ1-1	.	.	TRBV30	TGTGCCTGGACGTCTGAGAACACTGAAGCTTTCTTT	CAWTSENTEAFF
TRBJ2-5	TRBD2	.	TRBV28	TGTGCCAGCAGTGACCCGGGACTAGCGGGGTTAATCCAAGAGACCCAGTACTTC	CASSDPGLAGLIQETQYF
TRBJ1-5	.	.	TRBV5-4	TGTGCCAGCAGCTTGGAGGGAGGAGGTCAGCCCCAGCATTTT	CASSLEGGGQPQHF
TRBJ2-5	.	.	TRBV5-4	TGTGCCAGCAGCTCGGGACTCCAAGAGACCCAGTACTTC	CASSSGLQETQYF
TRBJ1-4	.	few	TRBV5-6	TGTGCCAGCAGCTCCGAGGGAGGGGCGGGAAAACTGTTTTTT	CASSSEGGAGKLFF
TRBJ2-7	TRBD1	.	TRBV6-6	TGTGCCAGCAGCATTGACAGGGGGCTGTATAGAGAGCAGTACTTC	CASSIDRGLYREQYF
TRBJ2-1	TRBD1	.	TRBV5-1	TGCGCCAGCAGCTTGATCCGCGACAGGGGGCCATTATACAATGAGCAGTTCTTC	CASSLIRDRGPLYNEQFF
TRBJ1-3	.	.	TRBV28	TGTGCCAGCAGTTTATCGTTTGGGGGTCACTCTGGAAACACCATATATTTT	CASSLSFGGHSGNTIYF
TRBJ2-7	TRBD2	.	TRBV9	TGTGCCAGCAGCGTCACCGGGACTAGCTACGAGCAGTACTTC	CASSVTGTSYEQYF
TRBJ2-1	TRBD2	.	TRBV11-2	TGTGCCAGCAGCTCCGCGCCGGGACTAGGGTACTATGAGCAGTTCTTC	CASSSAPGLGYYEQFF
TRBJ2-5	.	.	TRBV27	TGTGCCAGCAGTTTGGGGCACCCCCAAGAGACCCAGTACTTC	CASSLGHPQETQYF
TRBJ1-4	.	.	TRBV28	TGTGCCAGCAACCCGGGACGTAAGGAAAAACTGTTTTTT	CASNPGRKEKLFF
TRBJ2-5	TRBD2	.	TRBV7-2	TGTGCCAGCAGCCAGACTAGCAAAGAGACCCAGTACTTC	CASSQTSKETQYF
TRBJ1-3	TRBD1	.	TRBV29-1	TGCAGCGCAGAAATTGACAGGGCTGGAAACACCATATATTTT	CSAEIDRAGNTIYF
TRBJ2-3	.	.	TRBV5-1	TGCGCCAGCAGCTTGGGGCCGAGCACAGATACGCAGTATTTT	CASSLGPSTDTQYF
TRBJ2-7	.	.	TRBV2	TGTGCCAGCGTTCCGTCCTTCTTAGAGGCCCCATCTTACGAGCAGTACTTC	CASVPSFLEAPSYEQYF
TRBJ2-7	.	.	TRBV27	TGTGCCAGCAGTTTATTAGGGGCCCAGTACGAGCAGTACTTC	CASSLLGAQYEQYF
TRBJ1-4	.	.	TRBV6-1	TGTGCCAGCAAGGGGCGGCCTAATGAAAAACTGTTTTTT	CASKGRPNEKLFF
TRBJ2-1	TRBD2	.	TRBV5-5	TGTGCCAGCAGCCCTCGGGGAGCGGGAGTAGACAATGAGCAGTTCTTC	CASSPRGAGVDNEQFF
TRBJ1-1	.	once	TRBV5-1	TGCGCCAGCAGCTTGTATCTCGACAGGAACACTGAAGCTTTCTTT	CASSLYLDRNTEAFF
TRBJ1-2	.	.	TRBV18	TGTGCCAGCCGGGCAGGGACGCAGGACTATGGCTACACCTTC	CASRAGTQDYGYTF
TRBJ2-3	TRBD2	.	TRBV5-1	TGCGCCAGCAGCTTGGATTGGGCGGGAGGGTTTAGGAATACGCAGTATTTT	CASSLDWAGGFRNTQYF
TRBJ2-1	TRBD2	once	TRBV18	TGTGCCAGCTCACCACCGCTAGGGCTAGCGGGTTACAATGAGCAGTTCTTC	CASSPPLGLAGYNEQFF
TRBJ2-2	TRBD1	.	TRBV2	TGTGCCAGCAGTATTTTCTCAGGGGGTTCCACCGGGGAGCTGTTTTTT	CASSIFSGGSTGELFF
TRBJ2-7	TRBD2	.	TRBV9	TGTGCCAGCAGCGTAGCGACTAGCGGAGCCTACGAGCAGTACTTC	CASSVATSGAYEQYF
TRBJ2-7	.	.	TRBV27	TGTGCCAGCAGCAACAGCAGGGGTGATCTCCGGGCCTCCTACGAGCAGTACTTC	CASSNSRGDLRASYEQYF
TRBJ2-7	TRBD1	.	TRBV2	TGTGCCAGCAGCCCGGGACAGGGTAGAGCCTACGAGCAGTACTTC	CASSPGQGRAYEQYF
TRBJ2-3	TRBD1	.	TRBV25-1	TGTGCCAGCAGTGAAAACAGGGGTCGCACAGATACGCAGTATTTT	CASSENRGRTDTQYF
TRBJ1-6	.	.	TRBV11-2	TGTGCCAGCAGCTTAGAACCGGGGCTGGGTAATTCACCCCTCCACTTT	CASSLEPGLGNSPLHF
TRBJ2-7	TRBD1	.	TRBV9	TGTGCCAGCAGCCCCCGGGACAGGAGCGAGCAGTACTTC	CASSPRDRSEQYF
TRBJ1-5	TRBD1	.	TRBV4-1	TGCGCCAGCAGTCTAACTGACAGGGGGGACAATCAGCCCCAGCATTTT	CASSLTDRGDNQPQHF
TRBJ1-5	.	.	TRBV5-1	TGCGCCAGCAGATACGAACCGCGTAGCAATCAGCCCCAGCATTTT	CASRYEPRSNQPQHF
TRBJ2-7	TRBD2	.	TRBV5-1	TGCGCCAGCAGCTTGAGGACTAGCGGGAGCCTCCGAATCTACGAGCAGTACTTC	CASSLRTSGSLRIYEQYF
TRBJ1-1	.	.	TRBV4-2	TGTGCCAGCAGCCCCGAGGGGGGGGGCGTAAAGGCTGAAGCTTTCTTT	CASSPEGGGVKAEAFF
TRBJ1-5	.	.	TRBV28	TGTGCCAGCAGTTCAATTTCCCAGCCCCAGCATTTT	CASSSISQPQHF
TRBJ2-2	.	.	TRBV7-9	TGTGCCAGCGGAACGTACCAGGGCGGGGAGCTGTTTTTT	CASGTYQGGELFF
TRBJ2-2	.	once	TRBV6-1	TGTGCCAGCAGTGAATTCAGAATCACCGGGGAGCTGTTTTTT	CASSEFRITGELFF